This T cell receptor (beta chain) was captured in a study of CD8+ T cells in alopecia areata (dated by TCRdb to the late 2010s). As for the study more broadly: To study T cell clonal expansion in alopecia areata, the researchers applied high-throughput TCRbeta sequencing to both the C3H/HeJ mouse model and human patients. In humans, TCRbeta sequencing was performed on scalp tissue and on sorted CD4+ and CD8+ peripheral blood T cells from healthy controls and from patients with patchy or totalis/universalis alopecia areata. Clonality in the scalp was compared among normal scalp (n=4), patchy alopecia areata scalp (n=8), and alopecia totalis/universalis scalp (n=8). The RNA source kit depended on sample type: the PAXgene miRNA kit for fixed scalp, the miRNeasy kit for PBMCs, and the RNeasy kit for mouse skin. Amplification of TCRbeta CDR3 regions was done by immunoSEQ multiplex PCR using 35 Vbeta forward primers and 13 Jbeta reverse primers. Findings and caveats that apply to the study as a whole: Lesional scalp, especially in alopecia totalis/universalis, showed higher clonality and more expanded CD8+ clones than normal scalp, suggesting antigenic drive. Shared TCR sequences between patients were less evident than in mice, which may be partly attributable to HLA diversity in the patient population. Unlike mouse skin, which is dominated by gammadelta T cells, normal human skin has resident alphabeta T cells that are also sequenced, and this complicates analysis of the scalp TCR repertoire.

V is pruned by 2 bases and J by 2 bases, leaving 8 bases of the junction without a gene match. The CDR3, cysteine through phenylalanine, is 16 amino acids long. The retained sequence is limited to the CDR3, 48 bases, with the frame set at the first base. Reading the germline V gene gives CDR1 SGHVS and CDR2 FQNEAQ. This clone was found a few times. Its antigen target is currently unknown. No base qualities exist here, and no much larger clone lies one base off it. The receptor library was made with the immunoSEQ multiplex PCR assay. RNA was extracted from all samples and reverse transcribed into cDNA, which served as template for TCR sequencing. First-strand cDNA was synthesized with SuperScript III using a 2:1 mix of oligo-dT and random hexamers. A synthetic immune receptor repertoire was used to assess amplification bias, and residual bias was removed computationally. The original pipeline was this. Raw reads were preprocessed to remove errors, and CDR3 was defined according to IMGT conventions as the region from the conserved cysteine to phenylalanine. Clonality was computed by normalizing Shannon entropy by log2 of the number of productive unique TCRs and subtracting the result from 1. Whether scalp clones were CD4 or CD8 was inferred by matching scalp TCRbeta sequences against CD4 and CD8 repertoires sorted from blood. TCRdb holds this immuneACCESS table with in-frame rearrangements only. Some clones are missing; in checked studies, unresolved V genes explain under half, and the rest has no known cause. D and trimming were read from the DNA, whereas the V and J calls and clone size are those reported in that table. This sample is represented by some 160,000 clones; about two thirds of them were singletons. The ten largest make up approximately 34% of the sample.

PBMCs were separated by density centrifugation and stained for CD3, CD4 and CD8, after which CD4+ and CD8+ T cells were sorted on a FACSAria. Scalp biopsies and blood samples were provided by unaffected controls. This receptor was identified in a human donor in good health. The sequencing sample was made of CD8+ T cells sorted from blood. The rearrangement combines TRBV7-8 with TRBJ1-2, with 7 bases matching TRBD1. The nucleotide sequence reads TGTGCCAGCAGCTTATCCGACAGGGACTACAACTATGGCTACACCTTC. Its coded protein is CASSLSDRDYNYGYTF.